The 12 T cell receptor beta chains listed next were all sequenced from one sample in a study of T cells in localized non-small cell lung cancer. Here immunoSEQ multiplex PCR was the method, and the copy in TCRdb shows in-frame clones only, minus some. The sample yields 30,000 to 50,000 clones, roughly three quarters seen once. The sequencing here drew on PBMCs, taken before any cancer treatment. The receptors were gathered from a woman aged 35-75 years with stage II squamous cell lung carcinoma.

The V gene is TRBV19, the J gene TRBJ2-1, with TRBD2 matching over 8 bases. From germline, CDR1 is LNHDA and CDR2 SQIVND (reference sequence). The CDR3 has 15 residues. V dropped 3 bases and J dropped 3; count of bases not matched to a gene: 4. Here the CDR3 reads CASSIQGTSYNEQFF. CDR3 DNA: TGTGCCAGTAGTATTCAAGGGACTAGCTACAATGAGCAGTTCTTC.

The rearrangement uses TRBV5-1 and TRBJ2-7; 12 bases are a match to TRBD2. V was clipped by 0 bases and J by 11 bases; unmatched bases: 6. CDR1 is SGHRS, CDR2 YFSETQ, per germline. The CDR3 consists of 14 residues. Here the CDR3 DNA reads TGCGCCAGCAGCTTGGCCATGACTAGCGGGAGAAAGTACTTC. Translated: CASSLAMTSGRKYF.

In its sample, this clone was seen a few times. The rearrangement uses TRBV19 and TRBJ2-1, with 7 bases identical to TRBD2. Per germline, CDR1 LNHDA and CDR2 SQIVND (reference sequence). The CDR3 contains 13 residues. V was clipped by 8 bases and J by 9 bases; unmatched bases: 10. In DNA, the CDR3 is TGTGCCAGTTCCAGGCGGGAGTCGGGTGAGCAGTTCTTC. It encodes CASSRRESGEQFF. The full variable domain, rest sourced from reference TRBV19 and TRBJ2-1, is DGGITQSPKYLFRKEGQNVTLSCEQNLNHDAMYWYRQDPGQGLRLIYYSQIVNDFQKGDIAEGYSVSREKKESFPLTVTSAQKNPTAFYLCASSRRESGEQFFGPGTRLTVL.

The chain recombines TRBV6-5 with TRBJ1-6; D possibly corresponds to TRBD1 (5 bases). From germline, CDR1 is MNHEY and CDR2 SVGAGI. V was clipped by 5 bases and J by 7 bases, with 12 bases between them. This CDR3 contains 14 residues. The CDR3 DNA reads TGTGCCAGCAGTCCAGGGCGAGAGAATTCACCCCTCCACTTT. This translates into CASSPGRENSPLHF.

This clone came up a few times. V usage is TRBV11-2 and J usage is TRBJ2-2, with 10 bases matching TRBD1. The CDR3 runs to 16 residues. Trimming cost V 5 bases and J 3 bases; bases outside gene matches: 6. Germline CDR1 is SGHAT and CDR2 is FQNNGV. The CDR3 nucleotides are TGTGCCAGCAGCCTTACCGGGACAGGGGACACCGGGGAGCTGTTTTTT. It yields the protein CASSLTGTGDTGELFF.

The rearrangement joins TRBV6-1 to TRBJ2-2; 7 bases map to TRBD2. With V trimmed by 3 bases and J by 3 bases, 4 bases remained unmatched. Germline lookup yields CDR1 MNHNS and CDR2 SASEGT. The CDR3 has 15 residues. The CDR3 reads CASSDPSGYTGELFF. DNA for the CDR3: TGTGCCAGCAGTGATCCTAGCGGCTACACCGGGGAGCTGTTTTTT.

J is TRBJ1-5 and V is TRBV7-2, with D maybe TRBD1 (6 bases). The ends were cut back, 0 bases at V and 4 bases at J, with 19 bases in the middle. Germline lookup yields CDR1 SGHTA and CDR2 FQGNSA. This CDR3 comprises 18 residues. Here the CDR3 DNA reads TGTGCCAGCAGCTTAGCAGGCGGGGGTATGGGGGCAAATCAGCCCCAGCATTTT. This codes for CASSLAGGGMGANQPQHF.

This clone has at least ten counts. The chain recombines TRBV2 with TRBJ1-5; D remains ambiguous. V dropped 3 bases and J dropped 0 bases, with 9 bases sitting between them. This CDR3 region has 15 residues. CDR1 SNHLY and CDR2 FYNNEI come from the germline V gene. The CDR3 region is CASSDSQVSNQPQHF. Written as DNA, the CDR3 is TGTGCCAGCAGTGACAGCCAGGTTAGCAATCAGCCCCAGCATTTT.

The chain uses TRBV29-1 and TRBJ2-1, with D unresolved. With 4 bases removed from V and 10 bases from J, the gap between germline ends came to 11 bases. CDR3 length equals 11 residues. Germline V gene sequence: CDR1 SQVTM, CDR2 ANQGSEA. CDR3 sequence (DNA): TGCAGCGTTGCTGATTTTAGGGAGCAGTTCTTC. Translated: CSVADFREQFF.

This clone was recorded only once. This sequence joins TRBV28 and TRBJ2-5; D is perhaps TRBD1 (6 bases). Looked up from germline, CDR1 is MDHEN and CDR2 is SYDVKM. The CDR3 extends over 15 amino acids. Trimming removed 6 bases from V and 1 base from J, with 15 bases in between. The CDR3 sequence is CASSPITGSQETQYF. The DNA for the CDR3 is TGTGCCAGCAGCCCCATCACAGGGTCCCAAGAGACCCAGTACTTC.

The V gene is TRBV2, the J gene TRBJ2-5, with 9 bases lining up with TRBD2. This CDR3 is built from 15 residues. J was trimmed by 6 bases and V by 3 bases; bases with no gene match: 8. From germline, CDR1 is SNHLY and CDR2 FYNNEI. CDR3 protein: CASSEASGTWKTQYF. The CDR3 DNA sequence: TGTGCCAGCAGTGAGGCTAGCGGGACGTGGAAGACCCAGTACTTC.

This clone was seen a few times. This rearrangement joins TRBV5-6 to TRBJ2-5, with TRBD1 as a possible D gene (6 bases). CDR1 SGHDT and CDR2 YYEEEE come from the germline V gene. This CDR3 is 13 amino acids long. Between the trimmed V and J ends, which lost 6 bases and 5 bases, there was a span of 14 bases. CDR3 residues: CASNPGQGETQYF. As DNA, the CDR3 is TGTGCCAGCAACCCAGGCCAGGGGGAGACCCAGTACTTC.